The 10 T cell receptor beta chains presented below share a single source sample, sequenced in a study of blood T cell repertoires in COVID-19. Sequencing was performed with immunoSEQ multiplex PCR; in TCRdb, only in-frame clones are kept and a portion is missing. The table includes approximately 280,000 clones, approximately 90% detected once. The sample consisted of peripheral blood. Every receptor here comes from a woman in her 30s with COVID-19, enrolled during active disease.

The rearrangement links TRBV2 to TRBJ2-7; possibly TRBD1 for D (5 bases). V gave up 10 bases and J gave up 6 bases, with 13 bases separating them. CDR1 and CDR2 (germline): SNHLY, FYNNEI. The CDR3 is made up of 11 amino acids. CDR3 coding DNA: TGTGCCAAAGGAAAAGGGGTCGAGCAGTACTTC. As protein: CAKGKGVEQYF.

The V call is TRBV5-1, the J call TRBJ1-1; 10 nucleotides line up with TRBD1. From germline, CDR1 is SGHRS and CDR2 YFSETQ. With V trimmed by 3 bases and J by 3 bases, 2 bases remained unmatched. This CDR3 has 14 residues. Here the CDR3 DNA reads TGCGCCAGCAGCTACGGGACAGGGGACACTGAAGCTTTCTTT. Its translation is CASSYGTGDTEAFF.

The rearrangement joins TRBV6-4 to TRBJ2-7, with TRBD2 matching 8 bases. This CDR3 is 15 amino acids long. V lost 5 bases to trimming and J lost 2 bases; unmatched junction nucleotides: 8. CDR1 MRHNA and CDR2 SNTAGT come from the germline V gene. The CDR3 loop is CASSIRTSLPYEQYF. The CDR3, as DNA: TGTGCCAGCAGTATTCGGACTAGCCTCCCCTACGAGCAGTACTTC.

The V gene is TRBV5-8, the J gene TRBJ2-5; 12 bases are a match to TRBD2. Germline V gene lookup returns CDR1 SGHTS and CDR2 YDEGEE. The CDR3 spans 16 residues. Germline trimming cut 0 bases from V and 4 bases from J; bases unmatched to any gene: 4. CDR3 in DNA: TGTGCCAGCAGCTTGGGACTAGCGGGAGAAGGAGAGACCCAGTACTTC. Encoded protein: CASSLGLAGEGETQYF.

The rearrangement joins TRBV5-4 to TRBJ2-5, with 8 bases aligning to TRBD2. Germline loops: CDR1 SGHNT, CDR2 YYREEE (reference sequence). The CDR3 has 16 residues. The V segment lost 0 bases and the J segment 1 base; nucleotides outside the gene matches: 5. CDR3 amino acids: CASSLASGSGQETQYF. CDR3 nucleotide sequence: TGTGCCAGCAGCTTGGCGAGCGGGAGCGGCCAAGAGACCCAGTACTTC.

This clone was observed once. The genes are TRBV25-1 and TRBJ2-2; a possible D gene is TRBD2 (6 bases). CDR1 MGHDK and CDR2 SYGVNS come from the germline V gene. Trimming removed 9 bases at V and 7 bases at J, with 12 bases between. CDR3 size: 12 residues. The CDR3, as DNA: TGTGCCAGTGGGAGGCTAAGCGGGGAGCTGTTTTTT. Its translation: CASGRLSGELFF. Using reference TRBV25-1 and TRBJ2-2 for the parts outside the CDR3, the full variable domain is EADIYQTPRYLVIGTGKKITLECSQTMGHDKMYWYQQDPGMELHLIHYSYGVNSTEKGDLSSESTVSRIRTEHFPLTLESARPSHTSQYLCASGRLSGELFFGEGSRLTVL.

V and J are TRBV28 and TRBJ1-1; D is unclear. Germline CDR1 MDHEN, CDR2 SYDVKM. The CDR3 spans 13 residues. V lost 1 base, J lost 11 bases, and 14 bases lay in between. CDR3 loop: CASSLSGTTEAFF. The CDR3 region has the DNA TGTGCCAGCAGTTTATCCGGCACTACGGAGGCTTTCTTT.

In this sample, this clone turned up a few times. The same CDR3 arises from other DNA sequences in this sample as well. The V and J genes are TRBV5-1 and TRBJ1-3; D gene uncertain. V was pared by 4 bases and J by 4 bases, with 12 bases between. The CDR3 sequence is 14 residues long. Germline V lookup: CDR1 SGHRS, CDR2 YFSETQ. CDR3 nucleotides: TGCGCCAGCAGCCCCGGTGGGCTCGGAAACACCATATATTTT. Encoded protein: CASSPGGLGNTIYF.

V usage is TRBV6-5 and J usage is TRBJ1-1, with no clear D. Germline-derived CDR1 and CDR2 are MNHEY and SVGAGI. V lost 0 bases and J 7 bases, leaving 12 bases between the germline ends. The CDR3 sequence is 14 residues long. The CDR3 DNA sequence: TGTGCCAGCAGTTACTCGCGAGCTTTAAGTGAAGCTTTCTTT. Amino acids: CASSYSRALSEAFF.

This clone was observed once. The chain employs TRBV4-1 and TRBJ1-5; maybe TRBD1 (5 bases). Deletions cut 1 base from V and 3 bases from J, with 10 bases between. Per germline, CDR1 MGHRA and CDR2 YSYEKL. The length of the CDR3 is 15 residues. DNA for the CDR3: TGCGCCAGCAGCCAAGGACGGGGGTTCAATCAGCCCCAGCATTTT. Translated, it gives CASSQGRGFNQPQHF.